The sample holds a few counts of the clone carrying this TCR beta chain. The antigen remains unidentified. These data are taken from a study of regulatory dendritic cells for organ transplantation. Findings of the study overall: The most alloreactive TCR clonotypes were found in resting memory CD8+ cells. Naive CD4+ and CD8+ repertoires were highly diverse; memory CD8+ was most oligoclonal.

CDR3 length: 14 amino acids. V lost 5 bases to trimming and J lost 2 bases; unmatched junction nucleotides: 4. Germline CDR1 reads SGHTA; CDR2 reads FQGNSA. Sorted T cells were CFSE-labeled and cultured 4 to 5 days with allogeneic regulatory or mature dendritic cells at 1:10. Naive CD45RA+ and memory CD45RO+ CD4+ or CD8+ T cells were FACS-sorted. TCRdb's copy holds only in-frame clones and misses some; the assay was immunoSEQ multiplex PCR. The sample records thousands of clones, 65% to 75% being singletons. This chain connects TRBV7-2 to TRBJ1-2; 8 bases are a match to TRBD1. The sequencing sample was made of memory CD4+ T cells from blood cultured with dendritic cells. Subset given: CD45RO+ memory T cells. This TCR was sampled from a human donor in good health. In DNA form, the CDR3 reads TGTGCCAGCAGCCTACGGACAGGGAACTATGGCTACACCTTC. This gives the protein CASSLRTGNYGYTF.